The rows below give T cell receptor beta chains drawn from one sample of a study of OX40 agonist ivuxolimab in advanced cancers. Profiled with immunoSEQ multiplex PCR; TCRdb holds only in-frame clones, not every one. The table has about 71,000 clones, 90% to 95% seen once. The source material was CD4+ or CD8+ T cells sorted from blood, sampled in a trial of the OX40 agonist ivuxolimab. These receptors came from an adult with an advanced solid tumor such as melanoma, head and neck, liver or kidney cancer. The CDR3 runs from the conserved cysteine through the conserved F or W. Each record gives: clone size, V gene, CDR3 protein. Clone size is given for some rows only: seen once, a few or many times, or a class if the clone is expanded.

>.|TRBV4-3
CASSLTGGNTEAFF
>.|TRBV4-1
CASSGGGLRPEAFF
>.|TRBV19
CATDTGTTEAFF
>.|TRBV27
CASSSTEGWGRHEQYF
>once|TRBV7-8
CASSLASISYEQYF
>.|TRBV2
CASTGDLYNEQFF
>.|TRBV11-2
CASSSGQGGDYGYTF
>.|TRBV12-5
CASGLQGTGPLNTEAFF
>.|TRBV7-9
CASRPDDSGGKTGELFF
>.|TRBV30
CAWNPGASYNEQFF
>.|TRBV7-6
CASSLTGGSNSEAFF
>.|TRBV2
CASSEAVAAYEQYF
>.|TRBV19
CASSPRTDSYEQYF
>.|TRBV11-2
CASSPTAGVIQPQHF
>.|TRBV27
CASSGLRIQSTDTQYF
>.|TRBV25-1
CASSEYLGQGHDETQYF
>once|TRBV5-6
CASSLERALTDTQYF
>.|TRBV27
CASELAGAGTGELFF
>.|TRBV27
CASSLRSGGGTEAFF
>.|TRBV4-2
CASSQDPGASGRPYEQYF
>.|TRBV7-9
CASSMSRGDTIYF
>.|TRBV19
CASSFSDTQYF
>.|TRBV4-3
CASSQDSRLAGNTGELFF
>.|TRBV27
CASSLRDLRDGYTF
>.|TRBV15
CATSRRYQTTGELFF
>.|TRBV7-8
CASSLAGSSSDRDRVF
>.|TRBV11-2
CASSLGGTPQAFYGYTF
>.|TRBV6-1
CASSGFEAGETLGYGYTF
>.|TRBV9
CASSSPRLPSTDTQYF
>.|TRBV19
CASSLSGAPGTEAFF
>once|TRBV6-5
CASSITPSSGNEQFF
>.|TRBV9
CASSVGPGGYNQPQHF
>.|TRBV7-8
CASSPRDSAGEQYF